The T cell receptor (beta chain) under discussion was sequenced for a study of graft-versus-host responses after intestinal transplantation (dated by TCRdb to 2020 to 2023). In the study overall: The transplants that recipients received were multivisceral, liver-intestinal, or isolated intestinal. Bulk TCR-beta CDR3 sequencing was used to track graft-versus-host and host-versus-graft alloreactive T cell clones in the graft, circulation and bone marrow after intestinal transplantation. The cohort enrolled fewer than 25 intestinal transplant recipients including one retransplant, and 3 patients lacking pretransplant specimens were excluded. A peak of at least 4% donor T cells among recipient peripheral blood mononuclear cells was the definition used for donor T cell macrochimerism. To identify alloreactive clones, pre-transplant mixed lymphocyte reaction products were sequenced and compared with unstimulated pre-transplant donor and recipient T cells. Every recipient was given anti-thymocyte globulin induction, then maintenance tacrolimus and steroids for approximately 3 years. Instead of going to the commercial service, samples from a few later patients were sequenced in-house on an Illumina MiSeq and processed with MiXCR.

Receptor amplification or capture employed the immunoSEQ multiplex PCR assay. In most patients, genomic DNA was isolated using the Qiagen DNeasy Blood and Tissue Kit and sent frozen to Adaptive Biotechnologies for TCR sequencing. For most patients, genomic DNA was subjected to high-throughput TCR-beta CDR3 sequencing by Adaptive Biotechnologies. The authors processed their data as follows. TCR sequencing data for some 17 patients were retrieved from Adaptive's ImmunoSEQ software; a few other patients were processed with MiXCR and VDJtools. CD4 versus CD8 sorting errors were corrected by removing sequences found in both subsets at a frequency ratio below 5:1. CDR3 nucleotide sequences shared by donor and recipient were removed because the origin of these sequences could not be assigned. To be classed as alloreactive, a clone needed at least 2-fold expansion over unstimulated cells and a minimum CFSE-low frequency of 0.002% (template counts) or 0.001% (read counts). A clone was considered mappable if detected in the sequenced pre-transplant spleen, lymph node, or MLR CFSE-low populations of the donor or recipient. Cumulative frequency of alloreactive clones was calculated as a percentage of all sequences weighted by copy number. The immuneACCESS repertoire file appears here via TCRdb, limited to in-frame rearrangements. These files lack a portion of the clones; in checked studies, under half of the deficit traces to unresolved V genes, and the cause of the others is not known. That table is the source of V, J and clone size, and D and trimming were worked out from the DNA. Across this sample there are about 24,000 clones, with around two fifths seen only once. Clones ranked in the top ten supply around 0.66% of the sample.

General study outcomes and caveats: In the allografts of patients with donor T cell macrochimerism, GvH to HvG T cell clonal ratios were high. GvH clones were found in recipient bone marrow, and some of the GvH clones appeared earlier in ileal mucosa or blood, which is consistent with an intestinal mucosal origin. The relatively low number and heterogeneity of intestinal transplant patients limited the conclusions. Early after transplant, peak levels of circulating GvH clones were associated with declines in HvG clones.

Comment on this clone: Per-nucleotide qualities are absent, and no much larger clonotype sits a single base away.

The label giving this sample's time point can be read as: cells obtained before transplantation from donor or recipient. In mixed lymphocyte reactions, 200,000 CFSE-labeled pre-transplant responders were plated with 200,000 irradiated violet-dye-labeled stimulators and cultured for 5 to 6 days. Proliferating CD3+CD4+CFSE-low and CD3+CD8+CFSE-low responder cells were FACS-sorted on a BD Influx sorter after the mixed lymphocyte reaction. V was cut back by 3 bases and J by 4 bases, leaving a gap of 12 bases between them. CDR1 and CDR2, looked up from the germline V gene, are KGHSH and LQKENI. The CDR3 has 14 amino acids, counting the end cysteine and phenylalanine. Solely the CDR3 DNA is kept, with 42 bases framed from the first base.

This chain is built from TRBV18 and TRBJ1-2, and the D gene may be TRBD1, 5 bases matching. The sequenced sample was alloreactive CD4+ T cells from a mixed lymphocyte reaction culture, obtained before intestinal transplant. The sample's cell subset or site, from its label and the paper: CFSE-low proliferating T cells sorted from roughly 6-day pre-transplant mixed lymphocyte reaction (GvH or HvG direction). This TCR was sampled from a human patient who received an intestinal transplant. The CDR3 is CASSPGQDLYGYTF. In nucleotide form, the sequence is TGTGCCAGCTCACCGGGGCAGGACCTCTATGGCTACACCTTC.